This TCR beta chain was recovered during a study of blood T cell repertoires in COVID-19 (TCRdb year 2020). In the study overall: The collaborator samples originated in the United States, Italy and Spain and spanned the acute and convalescent phases of COVID-19. The repertoires were released in a freely available public database meant as a resource for research on the immune response to SARS-CoV-2. A de-identified subject ID, COVID-19 status, age in years and sex were almost always included in the sample metadata. The samples were drawn from the first 160 participants of the ongoing ImmuneRACE study and from 1,200 or so subjects provided by 6 global collaborators. The prospective study material was composed of cDNA or gDNA derived from T cells, B-cell-depleted T cells, or PBMCs. The dataset comprised deeply sampled blood TCRbeta repertoires from subjects exposed to, actively infected with, or recovered from COVID-19. Where available, HLA class I and class II types were taken from metadata supplied by the sample provider and were not determined by assay-based typing.

TCRbeta CDR3 regions were amplified from genomic DNA using the immunoSEQ Assay, a bias-controlled multiplex PCR. The study's own analysis went as follows. The number of nucleated cells in each sample was estimated from the amplification of reference gene primers within the assay. To quantify the absolute abundance of each unique TCRbeta CDR3 rearrangement, sequence reads were collapsed and filtered. Productive Simpson clonality was computed per sample as the square root of Simpson's diversity index over productive rearrangements. Drawn from immuneACCESS, this table holds only the in-frame rearrangements with V and J called that TCRdb kept. Clones are partly lost; checked studies trace under half to an unresolved V gene and leave the rest unexplained. The V and J calls and clone size are taken from that table; D and trimming were inferred from the DNA. A total of some 220,000 clones appear in this sample, approximately 85% of them only once. The ten largest clones represent roughly 4% of the sample.

Whole blood was collected in K2EDTA tubes by collaborating institutions according to the institutions' own protocols. For TCRbeta analysis, collaborators shipped samples as frozen whole blood, isolated PBMCs, or DNA extracted from either of those sample types. Turning to this clone: Its antigen remains undetermined. Per-base quality was not reported, and no clone a single base away is much larger than it.

Findings and caveats that apply to the study as a whole: How much clinical and demographic metadata was included differed by source and by participant, and the metadata was provided uncurated.

CDR1 SGDLS and CDR2 YYNGEE are derived from the germline V gene. Trimmed from V: 0 bases; trimmed from J: 5 bases; junction bases lacking a gene match: 7. The CDR3, from cysteine to phenylalanine, totals 15 residues. Left in the record is the CDR3 DNA by itself, 45 bases read in frame from the first base. The sequenced material came from peripheral blood. The rearranged segments are TRBV9 and TRBJ2-7; 8 nucleotides in the junction match TRBD2. The clonotype originates from a middle-aged man with acute or convalescent COVID-19. CDR3 sequence: CASSVGGSGSHEQYF. Read as DNA, the sequence is TGTGCCAGCAGCGTAGGAGGAAGCGGGAGCCACGAGCAGTACTTC.